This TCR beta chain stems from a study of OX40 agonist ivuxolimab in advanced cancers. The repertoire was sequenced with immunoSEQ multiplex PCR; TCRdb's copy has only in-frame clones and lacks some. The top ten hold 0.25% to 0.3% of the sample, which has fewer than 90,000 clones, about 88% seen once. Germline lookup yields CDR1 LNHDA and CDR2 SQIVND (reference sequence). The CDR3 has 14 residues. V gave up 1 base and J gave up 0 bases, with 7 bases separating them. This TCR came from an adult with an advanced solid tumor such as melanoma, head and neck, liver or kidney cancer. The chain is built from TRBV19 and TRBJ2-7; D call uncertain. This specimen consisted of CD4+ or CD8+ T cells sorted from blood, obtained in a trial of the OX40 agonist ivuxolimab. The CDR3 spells CASSIGRGSYEQYF. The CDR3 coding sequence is TGTGCCAGTAGTATAGGCCGCGGCTCCTACGAGCAGTACTTC.